The next 5 T cell receptor beta chains were all read from a single sample in a study of Graves' ophthalmopathy and Graves' hyperthyroidism. Investigators amplified TCR beta CDR3 regions from RNA transcripts. Investigators did first-round RT-PCR with HTBI primers, then second-round multiplex PCR. TCRdb recomputed calls from the multiplex PCR reads with MiXCR, one row per CDR3 protein. Of roughly 420,000 distinct CDR3 sequences listed, around a fifth are singletons. The sequenced sample was peripheral blood. These receptors all stem from a woman between 18 and 29 years old with stable Graves' hyperthyroidism.

This clonotype has a handful of counts. This may arise from a read error, as a much more abundant clone is one base away. The V and J genes are TRBV11-2 and TRBJ2-5; D is possibly TRBD1 (7 bases). CDR1 and CDR2 from the germline V gene are SGHAT and FQNNGV. This CDR3 comprises 14 residues. The CDR3 loop is CASSFRGVQETKYF. CDR3 DNA: TGTGCCAGCAGCTTCAGGGGGGTTCAAGAGACCAAGTACTTC.

This clonotype was seen repeatedly, ten times or more. V gene TRBV28 combines with J gene TRBJ1-2; D remains unclear. From germline, CDR1 is MDHEN and CDR2 SYDVKM. CDR3 length equals 12 residues. V was cut by 3 bases and J by 5 bases, with 7 bases left in between. This CDR3 is CASSFSPYGYTF. In nucleotides, the CDR3 is TGTGCCAGCAGTTTTAGTCCTTATGGCTACACCTTC.

This clonotype was seen many times. The V and J genes are TRBV9 and TRBJ2-7, with 9 bases aligning to TRBD2. J was trimmed by 2 bases and V by 3 bases; bases with no gene match: 3. CDR3 length: 14 amino acids. Germline V gives CDR1 SGDLS, CDR2 YYNGEE. The CDR3 loop is CASSASGRPYEQYF. The DNA of the CDR3 is TGTGCCAGCAGCGCCAGCGGGAGGCCCTACGAGCAGTACTTC.

This clonotype was seen at least ten times. V gene TRBV12-3 or TRBV12-4 combines with J gene TRBJ2-2, with TRBD2 matching 7 bases. V was clipped by 8 bases and J by 5 bases; unmatched bases: 11. The CDR3 runs to 15 residues. CDR3 in amino acids: CASAPSAGETGELFF. The CDR3 DNA is TGTGCCAGCGCACCCTCGGCGGGAGAAACCGGGGAGCTGTTTTTT.

The sample holds a few counts of this clonotype. V and J are TRBV4-3 and TRBJ2-5; D call uncertain. The V gene lost 1 base and the J gene lost 4 bases, with 16 bases spanning the gap. Germline-derived CDR1 and CDR2 are LGHNA and YSLEER. CDR3 length equals 16 residues. CDR3 DNA sequence: TGCGCCAGCAGCCAAGCGATACGGTCCGGCGGAGAGACCCAGTACTTC. Translation: CASSQAIRSGGETQYF.